This T cell receptor (beta chain) is drawn from a study of T cell changes during pregnancy in multiple sclerosis. The table lists this clone with a few counts. Sequencing used immunoSEQ multiplex PCR; TCRdb keeps in-frame clones, though not all of them. The table shows around 20,000 clones, with roughly nine tenths occurring only once. Per germline, CDR1 SGHDT and CDR2 YYEEEE. Trimming left V 3 bases short and J 3 bases short, with 13 bases between. The CDR3 totals 15 residues. Sequencing was performed on CD4+ T cells from peripheral blood mononuclear cells, taken in the third trimester of pregnancy. The rearrangement joins TRBV5-6 to TRBJ1-5; no clear D gene. The clonotype was recovered from a female donor in good health, enrolled as a control in a pregnancy study. CDR3 protein: CASSSQVASNQPQHF. CDR3 in DNA: TGTGCCAGCAGCTCTCAGGTTGCTTCCAATCAGCCCCAGCATTTT.